The source of this TCR beta chain is a study of blood T cell repertoires in COVID-19. The overall study: The analysed material was cDNA or gDNA that came from T cells, B-cell-depleted T cells, or PBMCs.

The CDR3 is made up of 14 amino acids. CDR1 and CDR2 from the germline V gene are SGHTA and FQGNSA. V lost 5 bases, J lost 6 bases, and 13 bases lay in between. Per the study methods: From reference gene primer amplification, estimates of nucleated cell counts were derived. Measured with immunoSEQ multiplex PCR; TCRdb has only the in-frame clones, and not every one. V and J calls plus clone size are reproduced from that table; the DNA served to infer D and trimming. The sample carries hundreds of thousands of clones, more than 80% recorded once. The sequenced sample consisted of peripheral blood. The chain recombines TRBV7-2 with TRBJ2-2; D is possibly TRBD1 (5 bases). The sequence was collected from a woman in her twenties or thirties with active or convalescent COVID-19. In DNA, the CDR3 is TGTGCCAGCAGCCCGAGCAGGGTAGCCGGGGAGCTGTTTTTT. This encodes CASSPSRVAGELFF.